These 9 T cell receptor beta chains were all obtained from the same sample, sequenced in a study of blood T cell repertoires in COVID-19. The table came from immunoSEQ multiplex PCR; TCRdb's copy has only in-frame clones and leaves some out. The sample lists about 480,000 clones, roughly nine tenths occurring once. Source material: PBMCs or T cells enriched from blood (not recorded which). All receptors derive from an older woman who had recovered from COVID-19.

The chain combines TRBV5-8 with TRBJ1-1, with a possible D match to TRBD1 (6 bases). This CDR3 has 15 amino acids. Deletions cut 4 bases from V and 4 bases from J, with 17 bases between. Per the germline V gene, CDR1 is SGHTS and CDR2 is YDEGEE. The CDR3: CASSPSITQGTEAFF. CDR3 in DNA: TGTGCCAGCAGCCCTTCGATCACACAGGGCACTGAAGCTTTCTTT.

CDR3 region: CASSRTGGKVNQPQHF. CDR3 nucleotides: TGTGCCAGTAGTCGGACAGGGGGCAAGGTCAATCAGCCCCAGCATTTT. The chain employs TRBV19 and TRBJ1-5; TRBD1 matches 11 bases. Germline V CDR1 and CDR2: LNHDA, SQIVND (reference sequence). The ends lost 5 bases at V and 3 bases at J; junction bases unmatched: 6. The CDR3 contains 16 residues.

The CDR3 sequence: CASRGTSNYNEQFF. For the CDR3, the DNA is TGTGCCAGCAGGGGGACTAGTAACTACAATGAGCAGTTCTTC. This sequence joins TRBV3-1 (or the pseudogene TRBV3-2) and TRBJ2-1, with TRBD2 identical over 8 bases. The V gene end was trimmed by 6 bases and the J gene end by 3 bases; junction bases not matched to a gene: 4. The CDR3 contains 14 residues. The germline gives CDR1 LGHDT, CDR2 YNNKEL (reference sequence).

The CDR3 sequence: CASSILDSLNTEAFF. The DNA of the CDR3 is TGCGCCAGCAGTATCTTAGACAGCCTGAACACTGAAGCTTTCTTT. The rearrangement joins TRBV4-1 to TRBJ1-1, with TRBD1 as a possible D gene (5 bases). Trimming removed 6 bases from V and 0 bases from J, with 14 bases in between. CDR3 length equals 15 residues. Per the germline V gene, CDR1 is MGHRA and CDR2 is YSYEKL.

This chain joins TRBV6-2 or TRBV6-3 and TRBJ1-2, with TRBD1 identical over 8 bases. The CDR3 totals 17 residues. V trimming: 5 bases; J trimming: 2 bases; junction bases outside the gene matches: 13. Germline values: CDR1 MNHEY, CDR2 SVGEGT. The DNA for the CDR3 is TGTGCCAGCAGTGCCCCCCATTGGACAGGGCTGAACTATGGCTACACCTTC. It encodes CASSAPHWTGLNYGYTF.

This clone was counted a single time. J is TRBJ1-4 and V is TRBV19, with TRBD1 identical over 8 bases. CDR3 length: 14 residues. From germline, CDR1 is LNHDA and CDR2 SQIVND (reference sequence). The V gene end was trimmed by 7 bases and the J gene end by 10 bases; junction bases not matched to a gene: 11. Here the CDR3 DNA reads TGTGCCAGTACCGCGGCTAGGACAGGGCGAAAACTGTTTTTT. Its translation is CASTAARTGRKLFF.

The chain carries TRBV19 and TRBJ2-3; D gene ambiguous. Looked up from germline, CDR1 is LNHDA and CDR2 is SQIVND (reference sequence). V was pared by 6 bases and J by 1 base, with 8 bases between. This CDR3 is built from 13 residues. This CDR3 reads CASSFQGTDTQYF. The DNA for the CDR3 is TGTGCCAGTAGCTTTCAGGGCACAGATACGCAGTATTTT.

As to this clone: The same CDR3 can be traced to other DNA sequences in this sample. The rearrangement uses TRBV30 and TRBJ1-3, with TRBD1 as a possible D gene (5 bases). Trimming pared 2 bases from V and 4 bases from J, leaving 9 bases between. CDR1 and CDR2 from the germline V gene are GTSNPN and SVGIG (reference sequence). This CDR3 is 13 amino acids long. For the CDR3, the DNA is TGTGCCTGGAGTCCAGGGTCGGGAAACACCATATATTTT. This gives the protein CAWSPGSGNTIYF.

The chain carries TRBV5-1 and TRBJ2-7; weak D call: TRBD1 (6 bases). The CDR3 is made up of 14 amino acids. Germline lookup yields CDR1 SGHRS and CDR2 YFSETQ. V was cut by 0 bases and J by 6 bases, with 13 bases left in between. CDR3 sequence (DNA): TGCGCCAGCAGCTTGGGACAGGTTGTAGGCGAGCAGTACTTC. Amino acid sequence: CASSLGQVVGEQYF. The complete variable domain, with remaining parts taken from reference TRBV5-1 and TRBJ2-7, reads KAGVTQTPRYLIKTRGQQVTLSCSPISGHRSVSWYQQTPGQGLQFLFEYFSETQRNKGNFPGRFSGRQFSNSRSEMNVSTLELGDSALYLCASSLGQVVGEQYFGPGTRLTVT.